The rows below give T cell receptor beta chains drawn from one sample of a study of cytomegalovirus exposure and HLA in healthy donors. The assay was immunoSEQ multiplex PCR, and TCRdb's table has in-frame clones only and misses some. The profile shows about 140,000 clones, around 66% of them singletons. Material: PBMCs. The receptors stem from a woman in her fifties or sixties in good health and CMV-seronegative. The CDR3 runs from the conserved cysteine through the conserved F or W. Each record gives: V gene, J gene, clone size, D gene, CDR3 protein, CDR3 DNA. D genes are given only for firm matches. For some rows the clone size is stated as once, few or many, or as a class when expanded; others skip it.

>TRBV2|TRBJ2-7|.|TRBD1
CASSDTGQGSEQYF
TGTGCCAGCAGTGACACGGGACAGGGATCCGAGCAGTACTTC
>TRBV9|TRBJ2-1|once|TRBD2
CASSQTSGGFGSYNEQFF
TGTGCCAGCAGCCAGACTAGCGGGGGGTTCGGCTCCTACAATGAGCAGTTCTTC
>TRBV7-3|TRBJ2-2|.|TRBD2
CASSSPGLASGELFF
TGTGCCAGCAGCTCTCCGGGACTAGCTTCCGGGGAGCTGTTTTTT
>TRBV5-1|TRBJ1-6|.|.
CASSLVAGWGRFSPLHF
TGCGCCAGCAGCTTGGTGGCCGGGTGGGGGAGGTTTTCACCCCTCCACTTT
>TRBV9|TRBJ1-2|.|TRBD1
CASSPRGQGPNYGYTF
TGTGCCAGCAGCCCCCGGGGACAGGGCCCTAACTATGGCTACACCTTC
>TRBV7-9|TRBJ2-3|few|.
CSSASGTHTDTQYF
TGTTCCTCAGCTTCGGGGACTCACACAGATACGCAGTATTTT
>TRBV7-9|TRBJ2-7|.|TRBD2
CASSPKGWRGSDSYEQYF
TGTGCCAGCAGTCCTAAAGGTTGGCGCGGGAGTGACTCCTACGAGCAGTACTTC
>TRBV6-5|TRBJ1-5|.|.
CASRQQDNQPQHF
TGTGCCAGCAGACAACAGGATAATCAGCCCCAGCATTTT
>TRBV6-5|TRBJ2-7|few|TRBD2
CASSLIIGLAYEQYF
TGTGCCAGCAGCCTTATCATCGGACTAGCCTACGAGCAGTACTTC
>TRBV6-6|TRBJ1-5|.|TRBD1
CASSSRQGNQPQHF
TGTGCCAGCAGTTCACGACAGGGAAATCAGCCCCAGCATTTT